This T cell receptor (beta chain) was identified in a study of technical replicates of blood from several donors. Germline CDR1 and CDR2: SGDLS and YYNGEE. The CDR3 spans 11 residues. V was trimmed by 0 bases and J by 9 bases, leaving 4 bases between them. Method: immunoSEQ multiplex PCR; TCRdb's copy keeps in-frame clones and lacks some. The sample shows 80,000 to 100,000 clones, roughly 96% of them seen only once. The gene calls are TRBV9 and TRBJ2-1; D uncertain. Material for sequencing was T cells isolated from PBMCs. This clonotype originated in a human donor in good health. CDR3 amino acids: CASSVDSEQFF. The CDR3 nucleotides read TGTGCCAGCAGCGTAGACAGTGAGCAGTTCTTC.